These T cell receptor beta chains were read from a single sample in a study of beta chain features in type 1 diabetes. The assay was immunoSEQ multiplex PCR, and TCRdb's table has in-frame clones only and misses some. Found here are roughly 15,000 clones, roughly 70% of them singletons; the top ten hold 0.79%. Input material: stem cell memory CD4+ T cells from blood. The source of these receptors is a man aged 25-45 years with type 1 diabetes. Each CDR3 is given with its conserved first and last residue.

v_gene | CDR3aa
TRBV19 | CASRKTAQETQYF
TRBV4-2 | CASSASQGGDSPLHF
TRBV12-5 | CASGPSLGGQVEKLFF
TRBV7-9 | CASSLGRGGNNEQFF
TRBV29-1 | CSVALQPTNSPLHF
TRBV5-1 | CASRTSGGPQETQYF
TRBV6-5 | CASSSVGGELFF
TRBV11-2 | CASSFDGTGSSNEQFF
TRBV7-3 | CASSLGLAKTQYF
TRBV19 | CASSIRGARAGELFF
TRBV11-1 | CASSLARGEQFF
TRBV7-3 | CASSLSREDPQHF
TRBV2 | CASGGLNNEQFF
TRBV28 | CASRSWETQYF
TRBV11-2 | CASSLDSSRGNEQFF
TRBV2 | CASSGQGSRTDTQYF
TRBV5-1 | CASSPAGTGYEQYF
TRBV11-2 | CASSSEDTQYF
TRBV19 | CASSSAIASTNEKLFF
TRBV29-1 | CSVWTGANTGELFF
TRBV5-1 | CASSPNFGGAGTEAFF
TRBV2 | CASSAVQGLDTQYF
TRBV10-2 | CASSPGLAGGRPDTQYF
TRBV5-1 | CASSLSRLPGGNEQFF
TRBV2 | CASSKYSYEQYF
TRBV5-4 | CASSLGLATDTQYF
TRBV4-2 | CASSQRQGELYSNQPQHF
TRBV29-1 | CSVADSLNTEAFF
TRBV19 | CASSSSNYGYTF
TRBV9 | CASSVAPHVVAGEDTQYF
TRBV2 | CASSPGTSGADTQYF
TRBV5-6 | CASSLQGGSYGYTF
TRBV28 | CASTVSVSYEQYF
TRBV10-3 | CAISDTANTEAFF
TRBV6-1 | CASYRDRGYEQYF
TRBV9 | CASSVMGASSGNTIYF
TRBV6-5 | CASKNRGVDTQYF
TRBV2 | CASAGQLERFQYF
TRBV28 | CASSAGTSGGLNEQFF
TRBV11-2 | CASSFARAAGELFF
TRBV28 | CASSYPGGLFGTDTQYF